This TCR beta chain originates from a study of beta chain features in type 1 diabetes. CDR3 length: 14 amino acids. Trimming pared 4 bases from V and 2 bases from J, leaving 6 bases between. Germline V gene sequence: CDR1 SEHNR, CDR2 FQNEAQ (reference sequence). Study-wide results and caveats: The naive, central memory and Treg TCRB repertoires looked more alike in patients than they did in healthy donors. cDNA sequencing could over-represent cells with high TCR expression. Within each of all four CD4+ subsets, Type 1 diabetes patients had TCRB CDR3s that were moderately but significantly shorter.

TCRB transcripts that were expressed got sequenced, as all of the isolated RNA had been reverse transcribed. Some clones are missing from TCRdb's copy, which holds only in-frame ones; the method was immunoSEQ multiplex PCR. The profile shows some 270,000 clones, roughly a tenth of them singletons. The authors took one heparinised blood draw, averaging about 116 mL, from each donor. This clone was observed a handful of times. What it binds is unknown. This sequence was found in a man aged 30 to 39 with type 1 diabetes. The sequencing input was naive CD4+ T cells from blood. V gene TRBV7-9 combines with J gene TRBJ1-6; weak D call: TRBD1 (6 bases). CDR3 region: CASSWDTYNSPLHF. The CDR3 DNA is TGTGCCAGCAGCTGGGACACCTATAATTCACCCCTCCACTTT.